This TCR beta chain stems from a study of identical twins. J lost 4 bases, V lost 0 bases, and 8 bases had no gene match. Germline CDR1 MNHEY, CDR2 SVGAGI. This CDR3 is 16 amino acids long. MiXCR, applied by TCRdb to the 5' RACE reads, yields one record per CDR3 protein. The sample consists of 700,000 or so distinct CDR3 sequences, under 9% of them appearing once. There are a few counts of this clonotype. The same data also contributed to another study, on yellow fever vaccine responses in identical twins.

This chain uses TRBV6-5 with TRBJ2-7, with 8 bases identical to TRBD2. The receptor's source is a woman in her late teens or twenties in good health. The specimen sequenced was PBMCs. CDR3 loop: CASSYSEPGLGYEQYF. Here the CDR3 DNA reads TGTGCCAGCAGTTACTCGGAACCGGGACTAGGGTACGAGCAGTACTTC.